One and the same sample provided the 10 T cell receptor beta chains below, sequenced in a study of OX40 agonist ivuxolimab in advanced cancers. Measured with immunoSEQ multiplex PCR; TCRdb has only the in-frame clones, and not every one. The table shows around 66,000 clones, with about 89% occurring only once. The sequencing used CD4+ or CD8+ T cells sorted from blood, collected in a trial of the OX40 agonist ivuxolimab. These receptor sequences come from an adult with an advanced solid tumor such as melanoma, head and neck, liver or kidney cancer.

CDR3 protein: CASSMDIELYEGNTIYF. CDR3 DNA sequence: TGTGCCAGTAGTATGGATATCGAACTCTACGAGGGAAACACCATATATTTT. The V and J genes are TRBV19 and TRBJ1-3; D not resolved. V lost 3 bases, J lost 4 bases, and 19 bases lay in between. The germline gives CDR1 LNHDA, CDR2 SQIVND (reference sequence). The CDR3 has 17 amino acids.

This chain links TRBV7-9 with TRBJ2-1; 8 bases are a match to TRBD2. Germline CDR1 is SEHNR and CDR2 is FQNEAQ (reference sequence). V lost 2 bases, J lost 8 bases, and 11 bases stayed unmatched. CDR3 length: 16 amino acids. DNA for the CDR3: TGTGCCAGCAGCTTAATCGGACTAGCCCGGGAATATGAGCAGTTCTTC. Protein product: CASSLIGLAREYEQFF.

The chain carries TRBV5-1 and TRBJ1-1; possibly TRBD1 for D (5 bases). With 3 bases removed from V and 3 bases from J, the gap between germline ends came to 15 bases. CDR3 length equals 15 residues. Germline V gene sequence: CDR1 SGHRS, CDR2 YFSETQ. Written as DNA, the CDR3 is TGCGCCAGCAGCTACACGACAGCCCCGGACACTGAAGCTTTCTTT. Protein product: CASSYTTAPDTEAFF.

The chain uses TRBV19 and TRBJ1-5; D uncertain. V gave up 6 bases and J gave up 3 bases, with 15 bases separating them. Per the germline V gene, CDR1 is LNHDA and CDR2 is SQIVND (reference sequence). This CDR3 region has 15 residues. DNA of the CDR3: TGTGCCAGTAGCCCGACGGAACCCTCCAATCAGCCCCAGCATTTT. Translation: CASSPTEPSNQPQHF.

The CDR3 is CASRGLLETQYF. The CDR3 DNA follows: TGTGCCAGCAGGGGACTTCTCGAGACCCAGTACTTC. V usage is TRBV2 and J usage is TRBJ2-5; tentative D call: TRBD2 (6 bases). Germline V gene sequence: CDR1 SNHLY, CDR2 FYNNEI. CDR3 length equals 12 residues. V was clipped by 6 bases and J by 5 bases, with 10 bases between them.

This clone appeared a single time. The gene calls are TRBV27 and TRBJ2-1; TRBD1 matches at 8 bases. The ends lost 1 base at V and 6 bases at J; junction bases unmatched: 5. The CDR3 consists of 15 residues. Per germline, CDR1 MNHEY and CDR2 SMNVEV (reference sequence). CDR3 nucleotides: TGTGCCAGCAGTTTATGGCAGGGGGCGGGCAATGAGCAGTTCTTC. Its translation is CASSLWQGAGNEQFF.

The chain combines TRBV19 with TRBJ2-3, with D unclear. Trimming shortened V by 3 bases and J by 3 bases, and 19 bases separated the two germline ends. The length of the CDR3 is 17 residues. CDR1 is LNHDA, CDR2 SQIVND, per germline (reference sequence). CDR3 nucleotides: TGTGCCAGTAGTATTGACGTTGGCTTCCCTTATACAGATACGCAGTATTTT. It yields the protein CASSIDVGFPYTDTQYF.

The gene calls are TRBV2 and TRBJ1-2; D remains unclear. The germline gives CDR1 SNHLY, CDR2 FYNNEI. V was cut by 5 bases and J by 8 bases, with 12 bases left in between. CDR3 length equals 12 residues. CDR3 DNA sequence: TGTGCCAGCAGTTACGTCGGGGTCGGCTACACCTTC. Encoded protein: CASSYVGVGYTF.

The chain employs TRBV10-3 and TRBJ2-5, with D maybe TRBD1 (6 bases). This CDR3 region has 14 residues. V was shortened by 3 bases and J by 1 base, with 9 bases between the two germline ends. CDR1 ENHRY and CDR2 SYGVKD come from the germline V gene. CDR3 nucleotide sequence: TGTGCCATCAGTGAAGGACAGCTCCAAGAGACCCAGTACTTC. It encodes CAISEGQLQETQYF.

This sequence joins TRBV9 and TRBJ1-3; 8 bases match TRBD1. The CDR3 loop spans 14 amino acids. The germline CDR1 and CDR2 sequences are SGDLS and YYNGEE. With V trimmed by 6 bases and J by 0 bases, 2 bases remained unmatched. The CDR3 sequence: CASNRGDSGNTIYF. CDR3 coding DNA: TGTGCCAGCAACAGGGGGGACTCTGGAAACACCATATATTTT. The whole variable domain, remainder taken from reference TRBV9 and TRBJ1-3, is DSGVTQTPKHLITATGQRVTLRCSPRSGDLSVYWYQQSLDQGLQFLIQYYNGEERAKGNILERFSAQQFPDLHSELNLSSLELGDSALYFCASNRGDSGNTIYFGEGSWLTVV.